A selection of T cell receptor beta chains follows, all from one sample in a study of blood T cells in healthy people across ages. TCRdb re-called the 5' RACE reads with MiXCR, one entry per CDR3 protein. This sample carries approximately 830,000 distinct CDR3 sequences, approximately 59% of them seen once, and the ten largest clones take about a quarter. Sequencing input: blood. The receptors stem from a man in his thirties or forties in good health. CDR3s include the opening cysteine and the closing phenylalanine or tryptophan. The D gene is left open where the match is weak. Not all rows give a size; the values are once, few, many and, for expanded clones, a class.

D gene: TRBD1; CDR3 length: 16; clone size: few; V gene: TRBV28; J gene: TRBJ2-7; CDR3 protein: CASISPTGSSYYEQYF; CDR3 DNA: TGTGCCAGCATCTCCCCGACAGGGAGTTCCTACTACGAGCAGTACTTC
D gene: TRBD2; CDR3 length: 20; clone size: -; V gene: TRBV28; J gene: TRBJ2-4; CDR3 protein: CASSPRTSGGLSIAKNIQYF; CDR3 DNA: TGTGCCAGCAGTCCGCGGACTAGCGGGGGCCTTTCAATAGCCAAAAACATTCAGTACTTC
D gene: -; CDR3 length: 13; clone size: -; V gene: TRBV28; J gene: TRBJ2-1; CDR3 protein: CASLTGVYNEQFF; CDR3 DNA: TGTGCCAGCCTAACGGGGGTCTACAATGAGCAGTTCTTC
D gene: -; CDR3 length: 14; clone size: -; V gene: TRBV4-3; J gene: TRBJ2-1; CDR3 protein: CASSQEIAVNEQFF; CDR3 DNA: TGCGCCAGCAGCCAAGAGATAGCGGTCAATGAGCAGTTCTTC
D gene: -; CDR3 length: 15; clone size: -; V gene: TRBV3-1; J gene: TRBJ2-3; CDR3 protein: CASSQKTGPTDTQYF; CDR3 DNA: TGTGCCAGCAGCCAAAAGACAGGACCGACAGATACGCAGTATTTT
D gene: -; CDR3 length: 12; clone size: -; V gene: TRBV10-3; J gene: TRBJ2-3; CDR3 protein: CAISELADTQYF; CDR3 DNA: TGTGCCATCAGTGAATTAGCAGATACGCAGTATTTT
D gene: -; CDR3 length: 15; clone size: -; V gene: TRBV6-2/TRBV6-3; J gene: TRBJ2-1; CDR3 protein: CASSRGGYSYNEQFF; CDR3 DNA: TGTGCCAGCAGCCGCGGCGGGTACTCCTACAATGAGCAGTTCTTC
D gene: -; CDR3 length: 12; clone size: -; V gene: TRBV6-6; J gene: TRBJ2-7; CDR3 protein: CASRGEKYEQYF; CDR3 DNA: TGTGCCAGCAGAGGGGAAAAGTACGAGCAGTACTTC
D gene: TRBD1; CDR3 length: 15; clone size: few; V gene: TRBV29-1; J gene: TRBJ2-1; CDR3 protein: CSVEKDRETYNEQFF; CDR3 DNA: TGCAGCGTTGAGAAGGACAGGGAAACCTACAATGAGCAGTTCTTC
D gene: TRBD2; CDR3 length: 15; clone size: -; V gene: TRBV11-2; J gene: TRBJ2-2; CDR3 protein: CASSLGSGTIGELFF; CDR3 DNA: TGTGCCAGCAGCTTAGGGAGCGGGACGATCGGGGAGCTGTTTTTT
D gene: TRBD1; CDR3 length: 14; clone size: few; V gene: TRBV20-1; J gene: TRBJ2-5; CDR3 protein: CSAGTGVREETQYF; CDR3 DNA: TGCAGTGCGGGGACAGGGGTTCGGGAAGAGACCCAGTACTTC
D gene: -; CDR3 length: 15; clone size: few; V gene: TRBV10-3; J gene: TRBJ2-2; CDR3 protein: CATNRDTTNTGELFF; CDR3 DNA: TGTGCCACTAACCGGGACACGACGAACACCGGGGAGCTGTTTTTT
D gene: -; CDR3 length: 17; clone size: -; V gene: TRBV4-3; J gene: TRBJ2-1; CDR3 protein: CASSPGPGMGPDNEQFF; CDR3 DNA: TGCGCCAGCAGCCCCGGACCGGGGATGGGCCCCGACAATGAGCAGTTCTTC
D gene: TRBD1; CDR3 length: 14; clone size: -; V gene: TRBV2; J gene: TRBJ2-4; CDR3 protein: CASSETGGWNIQYF; CDR3 DNA: TGTGCCAGCAGCGAGACAGGGGGATGGAACATTCAGTACTTC
D gene: -; CDR3 length: 10; clone size: few; V gene: TRBV9; J gene: TRBJ1-2; CDR3 protein: CASILGIYTF; CDR3 DNA: TGTGCCAGCATTCTTGGGATCTACACCTTC
D gene: -; CDR3 length: 16; clone size: few; V gene: TRBV7-2; J gene: TRBJ2-1; CDR3 protein: CASTLPEGGRPNEQFF; CDR3 DNA: TGTGCCAGCACCTTACCGGAGGGGGGGCGACCCAATGAGCAGTTCTTC